The text below deals with one TCR beta chain. Its antigen is still unknown. This entry belongs to a study of T cells after yellow fever vaccination. The study, taken as a whole, reports: Though weaker, the secondary response peaked faster, on day 5 versus 15. CD4 and CD8 compartments shared a small share of clonotypes, likely from convergent recombination. Sorted repertoires could include abundant contaminating clonotypes from bulk cells.

CDR3 length equals 16 residues. Germline V gives CDR1 KGHSH, CDR2 LQKENI. V was cut by 0 bases and J by 0 bases, with 10 bases left in between. Production of TCR cDNA was by 5'RACE template switching, which also added a universal primer site and UMIs. TCRdb re-derived calls from the 5' RACE reads in MiXCR, one entry per CDR3 protein. The data hold 500,000 to 650,000 distinct CDR3 sequences, with over 9% observed a single time. This sequence originates from a man between 25 and 39 years old who received the YFV17D yellow fever vaccine. Sequences were derived from PBMCs, sampled on the day of the yellow fever booster vaccination. The chain links TRBV18 to TRBJ2-3, with D unresolved. The CDR3 nucleotides read TGTGCCAGCTCACCACCCGGCACAACTAGCACAGATACGCAGTATTTT. It is translated as CASSPPGTTSTDTQYF.